This T cell receptor (beta chain) comes out of a study of T cell changes during pregnancy in multiple sclerosis. Generated by immunoSEQ multiplex PCR, the TCRdb table keeps only in-frame clones and is missing some. The profile shows about 64,000 clones, 80% to 95% of them singletons. The CDR3 runs to 15 residues. Germline assignment: CDR1 WSHSY and CDR2 SAAADI. Deletions cut 3 bases from V and 6 bases from J, with 17 bases between. Sequencing was performed on peripheral blood, taken in the second trimester of pregnancy. This TCR derives from a female donor with multiple sclerosis, enrolled in a pregnancy study. The V call is TRBV10-2, the J call TRBJ2-5; tentative D call: TRBD1 (6 bases). CDR3 residues: CASSEGGAFTKTQYF. Here the CDR3 DNA reads TGCGCCAGCAGTGAAGGGGGAGCTTTCACGAAGACCCAGTACTTC.